One and the same sample provided the 3 T cell receptor beta chains below, sequenced in a study of T cell responses to AZD1222 COVID-19 vaccine. Some clones are missing from TCRdb's copy, which holds only in-frame ones; the method was immunoSEQ multiplex PCR. The sample comprises about 79,000 clones, around 89% of which are singletons, and 25% to 35% rests with the top ten. The sample was peripheral blood, taken 28 days after the second AZD1222 dose. Source of these receptors: an adult who received the AZD1222 COVID-19 vaccine.

This clone was picked up a small number of times. J is TRBJ1-6 and V is TRBV6-5; perhaps TRBD1 as D (5 bases). In germline, CDR1 is MNHEY, CDR2 SVGAGI. Between the trimmed V and J ends, which lost 6 bases and 9 bases, there was a span of 9 bases. The CDR3 sequence is 12 residues long. The CDR3 bases are TGTGCCAGCAGCCAGGGCCTTTCACCCCTCCACTTT. Translating gives CASSQGLSPLHF.

The genes are TRBV15 and TRBJ2-1; tentative D call: TRBD1 (6 bases). This CDR3 has 15 amino acids. Germline V gene data show CDR1 as LNHNV and CDR2 as YYDKDF (reference sequence). Trimming shortened V by 2 bases and J by 1 base, and 9 bases separated the two germline ends. In DNA, the CDR3 is TGTGCCACCAGCAGATCTAGGGGGTCCTACAATGAGCAGTTCTTC. This sequence encodes CATSRSRGSYNEQFF.

The count of this clone is one. The chain is built from TRBV9 and TRBJ2-3; D uncertain. Germline assignment: CDR1 SGDLS and CDR2 YYNGEE. V lost 0 bases, J lost 1 base, and 3 bases lay in between. The CDR3 runs to 13 residues. CDR3 sequence reads: CASSVVGTDTQYF. The CDR3 nucleotides are TGTGCCAGCAGCGTAGTAGGCACAGATACGCAGTATTTT.